A single sample gave rise to the 10 T cell receptor beta chains below, sequenced in a study. TCRdb analysed the reads with MiXCR anew, one entry per CDR3 protein. In the table there are 12,000 to 15,000 distinct CDR3 sequences, around 35% of which are singletons. Specimen: blood. The receptor source for this set is a human donor.

This clonotype was observed at least ten times. The J gene is TRBJ1-1, the V gene TRBV4-3; D is possibly TRBD1 (6 bases). Germline V gene lookup returns CDR1 LGHNA and CDR2 YSLEER. This CDR3 contains 14 residues. V was shortened by 0 bases and J by 8 bases, with 13 bases between the two germline ends. The CDR3 DNA sequence: TGCGCCAGCAGCCAAGATTCCAGGGGAATAGAAGCTTTCTTT. It translates to CASSQDSRGIEAFF.

The sample holds many counts of this clonotype. CDR3 amino acids: CASSQVTDAKEPLHF. The CDR3 DNA sequence: TGCGCCAGCAGCCAAGTCACGGACGCTAAAGAACCCCTCCACTTT. This chain connects TRBV4-3 to TRBJ1-6; D is uncertain. This CDR3 is 15 amino acids long. Trimming removed 1 base at V and 12 bases at J, with 16 bases between. Looked up from germline, CDR1 is LGHNA and CDR2 is YSLEER.

This clonotype was detected many times. V is TRBV29-1 and J is TRBJ2-5; D call uncertain. The CDR3 is made up of 12 amino acids. V was pared by 7 bases and J by 5 bases, with 14 bases between. Germline CDR1 reads SQVTM; CDR2 reads ANQGSEA. CDR3 DNA sequence: TGCAGCGCCCGGTCCGCGGAGGAGACCCAGTACTTC. Translated: CSARSAEETQYF.

There are many counts of this clonotype. The chain has TRBV4-3 and TRBJ1-5; 8 bases line up with TRBD1. The CDR3 has 15 residues. After removal of 0 bases from V and 6 bases from J, the junction contained 4 bases not matched to a gene. Per germline, CDR1 LGHNA and CDR2 YSLEER. DNA of the CDR3: TGCGCCAGCAGCCAAGACAGGGGGCTAAGTCAGCCCCAGCATTTT. Amino acids: CASSQDRGLSQPQHF.

The J gene is TRBJ2-5, the V gene TRBV29-1; no definite D call. The CDR3 has 13 amino acids. The V gene's germline CDR1 is SQVTM and CDR2 ANQGSEA. The V gene lost 3 bases and the J gene lost 5 bases, with 13 bases spanning the gap. CDR3 in amino acids: CSVDRFGWETQYF. CDR3 sequence (DNA): TGCAGCGTTGATCGATTCGGTTGGGAGACCCAGTACTTC.

This clonotype occurred once. The V and J genes are TRBV14 and TRBJ1-6; D might be TRBD1 (6 bases). Trimming removed 4 bases at V and 6 bases at J, with 10 bases between. CDR3 length equals 14 residues. The germline gives CDR1 SGHDN, CDR2 FVKESK. Written as DNA, the CDR3 is TGTGCCAGCAGCCCTGGACAGCTTAATTCACCCCTCCACTTT. Translation gives CASSPGQLNSPLHF.

This clonotype is medium-sized in the sample. The chain joins TRBV4-3 to TRBJ2-3, with a possible D match to TRBD2 (5 bases). Germline-derived CDR1 and CDR2 are LGHNA and YSLEER. CDR3 length: 15 residues. V was clipped by 4 bases and J by 5 bases, with 16 bases between them. CDR3 loop: CASSRGGSAGDTQYF. CDR3 sequence (DNA): TGCGCCAGCAGCCGAGGTGGGAGCGCGGGAGATACGCAGTATTTT.

This clonotype has more than one count but fewer than ten. This chain links TRBV4-3 with TRBJ2-7, with 9 bases identical to TRBD1. Trimming at V came to 4 bases and at J to 6 bases, leaving 10 bases not matched to a gene. The CDR3 covers 15 residues. Germline assignment: CDR1 LGHNA and CDR2 YSLEER. CDR3 in amino acids: CASSPGQGSAGEQYF. The CDR3, as DNA: TGCGCCAGCAGCCCGGGACAGGGATCGGCTGGCGAGCAGTACTTC.

This clonotype has ten or more counts. This rearrangement joins TRBV18 to TRBJ2-5; D call uncertain. CDR3 size: 15 residues. Trimming removed 1 base at V and 5 bases at J, with 14 bases between. Looked up from germline, CDR1 is KGHSH and CDR2 is LQKENI. CDR3 protein: CASSPLDQGLETQYF. The CDR3 nucleotides are TGTGCCAGCTCACCACTTGATCAAGGCCTTGAGACCCAGTACTTC. Full variable domain (remainder filled in from reference TRBV18 and TRBJ2-5): NAGVMQNPRHLVRRRGQEARLRCSPMKGHSHVYWYRQLPEEGLKFMVYLQKENIIDESGMPKERFSAEFPKEGPSILRIQQVVRGDSAAYFCASSPLDQGLETQYFGPGTRLLVL.

The chain is built from TRBV4-2 and TRBJ1-1; 9 bases match TRBD1. V shed 5 bases and J 10 bases; nucleotides not matched to a gene: 32. The CDR3 is made up of 21 amino acids. The germline V gene encodes CDR1 LGHNA and CDR2 YNFKEQ. CDR3 residues: CASSNGQGNTEALDVKGLAFF. The DNA of the CDR3 is TGTGCCAGCAGCAATGGACAGGGGAACACTGAAGCTTTGGATGTTAAGGGGTTAGCTTTCTTT.